The clone carrying this T cell receptor beta chain was seen repeatedly, ten times or more. Its target is unknown. A NOSPECS grade of at least 4, a Clinical Activity Score of at least 3 and duration under 3 months were recorded in ophthalmopathy patients. The data were obtained in a study of T cells in Graves' hyperthyroidism and ophthalmopathy. As for the study in general: Blood was drawn when the patient was first diagnosed and still untreated.

RNA transcripts served as the template for amplifying TCR beta CDR3 regions. During a first-round RT-PCR of the TCR CDR3, the HTBI primer set was used. MiXCR, applied by TCRdb to the multiplex PCR reads, yields one record per CDR3 protein. Among under 350,000 distinct CDR3 sequences listed, 12% to 15% were seen once. CDR3 length equals 14 residues. From germline, CDR1 is MNHNS and CDR2 SASEGT. The ends lost 7 bases at V and 6 bases at J; junction bases unmatched: 8. Notes on the study in general: Model output signaled ophthalmopathy a median roughly 6.1 months ahead of onset.

The clonotype comes from a woman aged 35 to 49 with Graves' ophthalmopathy. What was sequenced was blood. The chain recombines TRBV6-1 with TRBJ2-2; 7 positions match TRBD1. The CDR3 spells CASKKGQLSGELFF. CDR3 bases: TGTGCCAGCAAGAAGGGACAGCTATCCGGGGAGCTGTTTTTT.